This TCR beta chain is from a study of lymphopenia after photon versus proton radiotherapy. General study points: Survival link was tested only in deceased patients; proton benefit remains a possibility. After the lymphocyte nadir, photon-treated repertoires showed oligoclonal expansion, especially of CD8+ Temra cells.

Deletions cut 5 bases from V and 0 bases from J, with 14 bases between. This CDR3 is 16 amino acids long. Germline V gene lookup returns CDR1 SGHTA and CDR2 FQGNSA. With respect to this clone: Its antigen is undetermined.

The data were produced by immunoSEQ multiplex PCR, yet TCRdb's version contains in-frame clones alone and is incomplete. The sample records tens of thousands of clones, 83% being singletons. The sequencing used peripheral blood, collected from a patient treated with proton-based radiotherapy. The sequence was collected from a man aged 60-69 years with pancreatic cancer. The rearrangement uses TRBV7-2 and TRBJ1-5, with D tentatively TRBD1 (6 bases). The CDR3 spells CASSPRIGGSNQPQHF. CDR3 sequence (DNA): TGTGCCAGCAGCCCCCGTATAGGGGGTAGCAATCAGCCCCAGCATTTT.